The 20 T cell receptor beta chains presented below share a single source sample, sequenced in a study of blood T cells in healthy people across ages. Next came a second PCR, run for about 7 to 12 cycles, which used a sample-barcoded 5' primer along with a J-beta primer mix. MiXCR, run by TCRdb on the 5' RACE reads, gives a single entry per CDR3 protein. This table holds 700,000 to 950,000 distinct CDR3 sequences, roughly 64% found once. Sequenced input: blood. The receptors stem from a man between 25 and 39 years old in good health.

The CDR3 DNA reads as TGTGCCAGCAGTGGGGACAGGGGGAATCAGCCCCAGCATTTT. This gives the protein CASSGDRGNQPQHF. The rearrangement uses TRBV12-3 or TRBV12-4 and TRBJ1-5; 11 nucleotides line up with TRBD1. The ends lost 5 bases at V and 4 bases at J; junction bases unmatched: 1. This CDR3 comprises 14 residues.

In this sample, this clonotype turned up a few times. This chain connects TRBV5-1 to TRBJ1-1; no firm D call. The CDR3 runs to 16 residues. Germline CDR1 reads SGHRS; CDR2 reads YFSETQ. V was clipped by 4 bases and J by 2 bases, with 18 bases between them. The chain's CDR3 is CASSPEGTLRNTEAFF. The CDR3, as DNA: TGCGCCAGCAGCCCCGAGGGTACTCTCAGAAACACTGAAGCTTTCTTT.

This clonotype was counted only a few times. This chain joins TRBV20-1 and TRBJ2-1; D remains ambiguous. V was pared by 5 bases and J by 4 bases, with 15 bases between. CDR1 DFQATT and CDR2 SNEGSKA come from the germline V gene (reference sequence). There are 14 residues in the CDR3. The DNA for the CDR3 is TGCAGTGCTCGGCCAAAAAGCTCGTACAATGAGCAGTTCTTC. Its translation: CSARPKSSYNEQFF.

To note about this clonotype: A much larger clone is a single base away; this may be a read error. The chain joins TRBV4-3 to TRBJ2-5; the D gene is possibly TRBD1 (5 bases). This CDR3 region has 15 residues. The germline V gene encodes CDR1 LGHNA and CDR2 YSLEER. Deletions cut 0 bases from V and 2 bases from J, with 10 bases between. The CDR3 loop is CASSQDRTFQETQYF. The CDR3 DNA reads as TGCGCCAGCAGCCAAGATCGGACATTTCAAGAGACCCAGTACTTC.

Only one count was recorded for this clonotype. The CDR3 is CASSLGRAGVQPQHF. CDR3 sequence (DNA): TGTGCCAGCAGTCTTGGACGGGCGGGAGTACAGCCCCAGCATTTT. The chain links TRBV13 to TRBJ1-5; D ambiguous. CDR3 length equals 15 residues. V shed 6 bases and J shed 7 bases, with 19 bases lying between them. Germline V lookup: CDR1 PRHDT, CDR2 FYEKMQ (reference sequence). Supplemented by reference TRBV13 and TRBJ1-5, the full variable domain reads AAGVIQSPRHLIKEKRETATLKCYPIPRHDTVYWYQQGPGQDPQFLISFYEKMQSDKGSIPDRFSAQQFSDYHSELNMSSLELGDSALYFCASSLGRAGVQPQHFGDGTRLSIL.

This clonotype has only one observation. V and J are TRBV10-3 and TRBJ1-6; 7 bases line up with TRBD1. The CDR3 loop spans 15 amino acids. The germline gives CDR1 ENHRY, CDR2 SYGVKD. Trimming at V came to 5 bases and at J to 8 bases, leaving 9 bases not matched to a gene. This CDR3 reads CAISSLDRADSPLHF. The CDR3 DNA reads as TGTGCCATCAGTTCTCTCGACAGGGCCGATTCACCCCTCCACTTT.

This clonotype was observed a handful of times. The V call is TRBV29-1, the J call TRBJ2-1, with 7 bases matching TRBD2. The CDR3 is made up of 11 amino acids. Germline assignment: CDR1 SQVTM and CDR2 ANQGSEA. J lost 7 bases, V lost 6 bases, and 3 bases had no gene match. CDR3 sequence reads: CSVWRGNEQFF. Written as DNA, the CDR3 is TGCAGCGTATGGCGGGGGAATGAGCAGTTCTTC.

The chain employs TRBV20-1 and TRBJ2-7; 8 positions match TRBD1. V lost 5 bases to trimming and J lost 1 base; unmatched junction nucleotides: 7. Germline loops: CDR1 DFQATT, CDR2 SNEGSKA (reference sequence). This CDR3 spans 14 amino acids. CDR3 in DNA: TGCAGTGCTTCTTGGACAGGGCGTTCCTACGAGCAGTACTTC. This sequence encodes CSASWTGRSYEQYF.

This clonotype came up a few times. This chain uses TRBV20-1 with TRBJ2-7; possible D gene TRBD2, 5 bases. CDR1 and CDR2 from the germline V gene are DFQATT and SNEGSKA (reference sequence). This CDR3 contains 12 residues. V dropped 3 bases and J dropped 5 bases, with 11 bases sitting between them. In DNA, the CDR3 is TGCAGTGCTAGGAGGGATCCGGACGAGCAGTACTTC. Its protein is CSARRDPDEQYF.

This clonotype was detected only a few times. The gene calls are TRBV10-3 and TRBJ2-5; the match to TRBD1 covers 10 bases. V lost 11 bases to trimming and J lost 11 bases; unmatched junction nucleotides: 14. Germline loops: CDR1 ENHRY, CDR2 SYGVKD. The CDR3 has 13 amino acids. The CDR3 reads CAVTGQGSFGQYF. Written as DNA, the CDR3 is TGTGCCGTCACGGGACAGGGGTCGTTCGGGCAGTACTTC.

The gene calls are TRBV3-1 and TRBJ1-1, with TRBD1 identical over 7 bases. The CDR3 consists of 12 residues. Germline values: CDR1 LGHDT, CDR2 YNNKEL (reference sequence). V dropped 4 bases and J dropped 11; count of bases not matched to a gene: 7. The CDR3 region has the DNA TGTGCCAGCAGCCGAAGCGACAGGGTCGCTTTCTTT. This gives the protein CASSRSDRVAFF.

The table lists this clonotype with a count of one. This chain uses TRBV10-3 with TRBJ2-3, with D perhaps TRBD2 (6 bases). Between the trimmed V and J ends, which lost 2 bases and 4 bases, there was a span of 16 bases. CDR3 length equals 16 residues. Germline V lookup: CDR1 ENHRY, CDR2 SYGVKD. The DNA for the CDR3 is TGTGCCATCAGTGAGCCGGGCGGTAGCGGAGCAGATACGCAGTATTTT. This sequence encodes CAISEPGGSGADTQYF.

The chain has TRBV20-1 and TRBJ2-3; 9 nucleotides match TRBD2. The J segment lost 4 bases and the V segment lost 6 bases, leaving 5 bases of the junction unmatched. The CDR3 contains 13 residues. Germline CDR1 DFQATT, CDR2 SNEGSKA (reference sequence). The chain's CDR3 is CSAPGLAADTQYF. CDR3 DNA: TGCAGTGCCCCGGGACTAGCCGCAGATACGCAGTATTTT.

The chain employs TRBV11-2 and TRBJ2-4; no clear D. The J call may be faulty, since TRBJ2-5 better matches the DNA end. CDR3 length equals 16 residues. Germline values: CDR1 SGHAT, CDR2 FQNNGV. Here the CDR3 reads CASSLTFGRMGETQYF. CDR3 DNA: TGTGCCAGCAGCTTAACGTTCGGGCGGATGGGAGAGACCCAGTACTTC.

V is TRBV13 and J is TRBJ2-3; 13 bases fit TRBD2. Germline CDR1 is PRHDT and CDR2 is FYEKMQ (reference sequence). CDR3 length: 14 amino acids. V gave up 5 bases and J gave up 9 bases; unmatched junction bases: 5. The CDR3 nucleotides read TGTGCCAGCAGCATGGGGACTAGCGGGGAAACGCAGTATTTT. Encoded protein: CASSMGTSGETQYF.

The rearrangement joins TRBV4-1 to TRBJ1-4; no definite D call. Trimming removed 7 bases from V and 2 bases from J, with 14 bases in between. The CDR3 is 15 residues long. Germline-derived CDR1 and CDR2 are MGHRA and YSYEKL. CDR3 in amino acids: CASKVGVYTNEKLFF. The CDR3 region has the DNA TGCGCCAGCAAGGTCGGGGTCTACACTAATGAAAAACTGTTTTTT.

V gene TRBV20-1 combines with J gene TRBJ1-1; D remains ambiguous. The CDR3 is 14 amino acids. V lost 4 bases and J lost 2, with 14 bases in between. Germline V gene sequence: CDR1 DFQATT, CDR2 SNEGSKA (reference sequence). Here the CDR3 reads CSATSARKNTEAFF. CDR3 sequence (DNA): TGCAGTGCTACGAGTGCGAGGAAAAACACTGAAGCTTTCTTT.

The V gene is TRBV6-6, the J gene TRBJ2-7; D ambiguous. The germline V gene has CDR1 MNHNY and CDR2 SVGAGI (reference sequence). CDR3 size: 13 residues. V lost 3 bases, J lost 4 bases, and 10 bases lay in between. Here the CDR3 reads CASSYYGPYEQYF. The CDR3 DNA follows: TGTGCCAGCAGTTATTACGGACCTTACGAGCAGTACTTC.

The rearrangement joins TRBV27 to TRBJ2-1; 9 bases map to TRBD2. The germline V gene has CDR1 MNHEY and CDR2 SMNVEV (reference sequence). This CDR3 region has 14 residues. V gave up 5 bases and J gave up 10 bases; unmatched junction bases: 9. CDR3 nucleotide sequence: TGTGCCAGCAGTCTCCAACTCGGACTAGCGGAGCAGTTCTTC. Translation gives CASSLQLGLAEQFF.

This clonotype has at least ten counts. The V call is TRBV7-2, the J call TRBJ2-5; 13 bases are a match to TRBD2. The CDR3 is made up of 16 amino acids. V lost 5 bases to trimming and J lost 5 bases; unmatched junction nucleotides: 8. Germline-derived CDR1 and CDR2 are SGHTA and FQGNSA. The CDR3 nucleotides are TGTGCCAGCAGCAGATGGACTAGCGGGAGTGGTGAGACCCAGTACTTC. Translating gives CASSRWTSGSGETQYF.